Shown below are 18 T cell receptor beta chains from a single sample sequenced in a study of early T cells in non-severe SARS-CoV-2 infection. In TCRdb, the 5' RACE reads were re-called with MiXCR into one record per CDR3 protein. The top ten hold around 3.3% of the sample, which has 80,000 or so distinct CDR3 sequences, more than 13% seen once. The sample consisted of whole blood. These receptors originate from an adult who was a healthcare worker with PCR-confirmed SARS-CoV-2 infection or an uninfected control (not recorded which).

Worth noting for this clonotype: A much bigger clone sits one base away, suggesting this may be a read error. The rearrangement joins TRBV9 to TRBJ1-6, with D uncertain. The CDR3 length is 14 residues. CDR1 is SGDLS and CDR2 is YYNGEE in the germline V gene. CDR3 coding DNA: TGTGCCAGCAGCGTAGACTGGGAAAAGGCACCCCACCACTTT. Amino acids: CASSVDWEKAPHHF.

This clonotype was counted between two and nine times. This sequence joins TRBV27 and TRBJ2-7, with 7 bases fitting TRBD2. Germline assignment: CDR1 MNHEY and CDR2 SMNVEV (reference sequence). The junction had 6 bases not matched to a gene; V was cut back by 4 bases and J by 0 bases. The CDR3 sequence is 15 residues long. The CDR3 DNA is TGTGCCAGCAGTTCTAGCGGTAGGGTCTCCTACGAGCAGTACTTC. It translates to CASSSSGRVSYEQYF.

This clonotype was recorded at least ten times. This sequence joins TRBV7-9 and TRBJ2-3; either TRBD1 or TRBD2 may fit D (6 bases each). Trimming took 4 bases from V and 6 from J, leaving 14 bases between them. This CDR3 comprises 14 residues. From germline, CDR1 is SEHNR and CDR2 FQNEAQ (reference sequence). The CDR3 region has the DNA TGTGCCAGCAGCTCGTCAGGGGAGGAGGATACGCAGTATTTT. Protein product: CASSSSGEEDTQYF.

This clonotype occurred many times. The chain couples TRBV12-3 or TRBV12-4 to TRBJ2-7; 9 positions match TRBD1. V shed 7 bases, J shed 6 bases, and the junction held 4 bases outside the gene matches. This CDR3 has 12 residues. CDR3 sequence: CASNDRGGEQYF. CDR3 DNA sequence: TGTGCCAGCAACGACAGGGGGGGCGAGCAGTACTTC.

In its sample, this clonotype was seen a few times. This chain connects TRBV7-9 to TRBJ2-2, with 7 bases lining up with TRBD2. Germline CDR1 SEHNR, CDR2 FQNEAQ (reference sequence). The ends lost 5 bases at V and 7 bases at J; junction bases unmatched: 4. The CDR3 contains 13 residues. CDR3 loop: CASSPTGGGELFF. Here the CDR3 DNA reads TGTGCCAGCAGCCCTACGGGGGGCGGGGAGCTGTTTTTT.

This clonotype turned up a few times. The V gene is TRBV7-9, the J gene TRBJ1-5, with 9 bases identical to TRBD1. CDR3 length equals 14 residues. Germline loops: CDR1 SEHNR, CDR2 FQNEAQ (reference sequence). The trim removed 3 bases at V and 6 bases at J, leaving 3 bases unmatched. The CDR3 loop reads CASSLGQGSQPQHF. CDR3 DNA sequence: TGTGCCAGCAGCTTGGGACAGGGAAGTCAGCCCCAGCATTTT.

The chain uses TRBV18 and TRBJ1-5; D is possibly TRBD1 (5 bases). This CDR3 region has 14 residues. V was cut by 2 bases and J by 11 bases, with 16 bases left in between. CDR1 KGHSH and CDR2 LQKENI come from the germline V gene. The CDR3 DNA is TGTGCCAGCTCACCAGTTGGCAGGGTGGAGGCCCAGCATTTT. Its protein product is CASSPVGRVEAQHF.

This clonotype came up a few times. This chain links TRBV7-2 with TRBJ2-7; no definite D call. V gave up 5 bases and J gave up 7 bases, with 9 bases separating them. Germline loops: CDR1 SGHTA, CDR2 FQGNSA. This CDR3 is built from 11 residues. DNA of the CDR3: TGTGCCAGCAGCAACATAGTAGAGCAGTACTTC. It is translated as CASSNIVEQYF.

The V and J genes are TRBV6-6 and TRBJ2-7, with 8 positions matching TRBD2. Germline CDR1 is MNHNY and CDR2 is SVGAGI (reference sequence). The CDR3 has 16 amino acids. Trimming took 7 bases from V and 3 from J; bases not matched to a gene: 14. Written as DNA, the CDR3 is TGTGCCAGCACCACCTTGATAGCGGGGAGTAGCTACGAGCAGTACTTC. As protein: CASTTLIAGSSYEQYF.

The chain carries TRBV11-3 and TRBJ2-7, with D possibly TRBD1 on 6 matching bases. This CDR3 is 15 amino acids long. The ends were cut back, 5 bases at V and 0 bases at J, with 14 bases in the middle. Germline CDR1 SGHNT, CDR2 YENEEA. CDR3 protein: CASSQGRGSSYEQYF. Written as DNA, the CDR3 is TGTGCCAGCAGCCAGGGTAGGGGGAGCTCCTACGAGCAGTACTTC.

The chain recombines TRBV9 with TRBJ2-1; D may be TRBD2 (5 bases). The germline V gene has CDR1 SGDLS and CDR2 YYNGEE. The CDR3 has 15 amino acids. V lost 7 bases and J lost 1, with 15 bases in between. The CDR3 DNA is TGTGCCAGCGGACCAACGGCGGGTTCCTACAATGAGCAGTTCTTC. Its protein product is CASGPTAGSYNEQFF.

V and J are TRBV4-2 and TRBJ2-1, with a weak D call TRBD2 (6 bases). Germline CDR1 is LGHNA and CDR2 is YNFKEQ. The ends were cut back, 0 bases at V and 4 bases at J, with 10 bases in the middle. The CDR3 spans 15 residues. CDR3: CASSQEVAAYNEQFF. Here the CDR3 DNA reads TGTGCCAGCAGCCAAGAGGTAGCGGCTTACAATGAGCAGTTCTTC.

The chain is built from TRBV20-1 and TRBJ2-7; 10 nucleotides match TRBD2. Trimming at V came to 0 bases and at J to 3 bases, leaving 5 bases not matched to a gene. CDR3 length: 15 amino acids. The germline CDR1 and CDR2 sequences are DFQATT and SNEGSKA (reference sequence). CDR3: CSARDTRLAGYEQYF. In DNA, the CDR3 is TGCAGTGCTAGAGATACGCGACTAGCGGGCTACGAGCAGTACTTC.

The sample holds many counts of this clonotype. The chain uses TRBV25-1 and TRBJ2-1; D is possibly TRBD2 (5 bases). The CDR3 covers 16 residues. V lost 5 bases, J lost 8 bases, and 22 bases lay in between. Germline V gene sequence: CDR1 MGHDK, CDR2 SYGVNS. CDR3 amino acids: CASSPSPGMKGDEQFF. For the CDR3, the DNA is TGTGCCAGCAGTCCTTCACCGGGGATGAAAGGCGATGAGCAGTTCTTC.

This rearrangement joins TRBV5-1 to TRBJ2-1; D unresolved. Germline V CDR1 and CDR2: SGHRS, YFSETQ. V shed 4 bases and J shed 5 bases, with 7 bases lying between them. This CDR3 region has 12 residues. DNA for the CDR3: TGCGCCAGCAGCCGTTCAAACAATGAGCAGTTCTTC. Translated: CASSRSNNEQFF.

This clonotype was recorded a few times. The rearrangement links TRBV5-1 to TRBJ2-5; D ambiguous. Germline lookup yields CDR1 SGHRS and CDR2 YFSETQ. With 0 bases removed from V and 2 bases from J, the gap between germline ends came to 11 bases. The CDR3 runs to 15 residues. The CDR3 protein is CASSLDSGWQETQYF. The CDR3 nucleotides are TGCGCCAGCAGCTTGGACTCCGGTTGGCAAGAGACCCAGTACTTC.

Only a few counts were recorded for this clonotype. The chain links TRBV11-2 to TRBJ2-7; no clear D gene. Trimming cost V 9 bases and J 0 bases, with 15 bases left between them. Germline V gives CDR1 SGHAT, CDR2 FQNNGV. This CDR3 is built from 14 residues. CDR3 sequence: CASSPPRNSYEQYF. The CDR3 region has the DNA TGTGCCAGTTCGCCCCCCCGGAACTCCTACGAGCAGTACTTC.

The sample holds a few counts of this clonotype. V gene TRBV30 combines with J gene TRBJ1-1; no definite D call. This CDR3 spans 11 amino acids. Trimming removed 0 bases from V and 7 bases from J, with 6 bases in between. Germline lookup yields CDR1 GTSNPN and CDR2 SVGIG (reference sequence). The CDR3 DNA is TGTGCCTGGAGTGTACAGCGTGAAGCTTTCTTT. This codes for CAWSVQREAFF.